These 15 T cell receptor beta chains share one sample of origin, sequenced in a study of cytomegalovirus exposure and HLA in healthy donors. In the PCR, 60 Vbeta and 13 Jbeta primers were used. Generated by immunoSEQ multiplex PCR, the TCRdb table keeps only in-frame clones and is missing some. The sample has 150,000 to 200,000 clones; 84% are singletons. Sequencing input: PBMCs. Receptors were obtained from a man between 25 and 39 years old in good health and CMV-seronegative.

This chain connects TRBV5-1 to TRBJ1-1, with D unresolved. Germline V gives CDR1 SGHRS, CDR2 YFSETQ. The CDR3 has 13 residues. Trimming took 4 bases from V and 3 from J, leaving 10 bases between them. CDR3 region: CASSIRGDTEAFF. Here the CDR3 DNA reads TGCGCCAGCAGCATCCGGGGTGACACTGAAGCTTTCTTT.

The CDR3 DNA reads as TGTGCCAGCAGTTTAGGACAGGGATATCAGCCCCAGCATTTT. Residues: CASSLGQGYQPQHF. This sequence joins TRBV28 and TRBJ1-5, with 8 bases fitting TRBD1. Germline assignment: CDR1 MDHEN and CDR2 SYDVKM. This CDR3 is 14 amino acids long. J lost 5 bases, V lost 2 bases, and 2 bases had no gene match.

The chain joins TRBV7-9 to TRBJ2-1; 10 bases align to TRBD1. Germline lookup yields CDR1 SEHNR and CDR2 FQNEAQ (reference sequence). The CDR3 sequence is 15 residues long. The junction had 4 bases not matched to a gene; V was cut back by 1 base and J by 7 bases. CDR3 residues: CASSLEGQGINEQFF. The CDR3 DNA follows: TGTGCCAGCAGCTTAGAGGGACAGGGGATAAATGAGCAGTTCTTC.

The CDR3 coding sequence is TGTGCCAGCAGTTCCCAGGGACAGACCTACAATGAGCAGTTCTTC. Protein product: CASSSQGQTYNEQFF. The chain uses TRBV28 and TRBJ2-1; 7 nucleotides align to TRBD1. In germline, CDR1 is MDHEN, CDR2 SYDVKM. V trimming: 4 bases; J trimming: 2 bases; junction bases outside the gene matches: 5. This CDR3 spans 15 amino acids.

J is TRBJ2-5 and V is TRBV6-1, with D unresolved. V lost 1 base, J lost 2 bases, and 11 bases lay in between. This CDR3 is 15 amino acids long. CDR1 is MNHNS, CDR2 SASEGT, per germline. CDR3 sequence reads: CASSEGWRKQETQYF. Here the CDR3 DNA reads TGTGCCAGCAGTGAAGGTTGGCGGAAACAAGAGACCCAGTACTTC.

V and J are TRBV27 and TRBJ2-1; 9 bases are a match to TRBD2. The CDR3 is 17 residues long. CDR1 and CDR2 (germline): MNHEY, SMNVEV (reference sequence). Unmatched junction bases numbered 13, after V lost 4 bases and J lost 6 bases. The DNA of the CDR3 is TGTGCCAGCAGTTCAACGCTAATAGCGGGAGTCACCAATGAGCAGTTCTTC. Its protein product is CASSSTLIAGVTNEQFF.

V usage is TRBV27 and J usage is TRBJ1-2; the match to TRBD1 covers 11 bases. The CDR3 covers 14 residues. Trimming removed 4 bases from V and 7 bases from J; junction bases left unmatched: 5. Germline lookup yields CDR1 MNHEY and CDR2 SMNVEV (reference sequence). In DNA, the CDR3 is TGTGCCAGCAGTTGGGGACAGGGGGAGCGTGGCTACACCTTC. Its translation is CASSWGQGERGYTF.

The CDR3 loop is CASRVLSYNEQFF. CDR3 in DNA: TGTGCCAGCAGGGTACTCTCCTACAATGAGCAGTTCTTC. The J gene is TRBJ2-1, the V gene TRBV2; no reliable D call. Trimming stripped 6 bases from V and 0 bases from J, with 6 bases between. The V gene's germline CDR1 is SNHLY and CDR2 FYNNEI. This CDR3 has 13 amino acids.

The chain joins TRBV6-1 to TRBJ2-1; D gene ambiguous. Trimming stripped 0 bases from V and 6 bases from J, with 15 bases between. CDR3 size: 16 residues. Germline CDR1 and CDR2: MNHNS and SASEGT. The CDR3, as DNA: TGTGCCAGCAGTGAAGCTCACTACCAAACTTTCAATGAGCAGTTCTTC. Protein: CASSEAHYQTFNEQFF.

This rearrangement joins TRBV11-2 to TRBJ1-2; TRBD1 agrees at 7 bases. V lost 3 bases and J lost 3; bases outside the gene matches: 7. The CDR3 totals 15 residues. Germline V gives CDR1 SGHAT, CDR2 FQNNGV. The DNA for the CDR3 is TGTGCCAGCAGCTTGGGCGGGACAGACTACTATGGCTACACCTTC. Translated: CASSLGGTDYYGYTF.

The chain has TRBV7-2 and TRBJ2-2, with D perhaps matching TRBD2 (6 bases). There are 17 residues in the CDR3. Trimming stripped 3 bases from V and 1 base from J, with 15 bases between. From germline, CDR1 is SGHTA and CDR2 FQGNSA. Written as DNA, the CDR3 is TGTGCCAGCAGCTTGCGCGGGAAGCGGAAGAACACCGGGGAGCTGTTTTTT. Amino acids: CASSLRGKRKNTGELFF.

This rearrangement joins TRBV11-2 to TRBJ1-5; 10 positions match TRBD1. J was trimmed by 9 bases and V by 2 bases; bases with no gene match: 7. The CDR3 spans 15 residues. The germline gives CDR1 SGHAT, CDR2 FQNNGV. CDR3 amino acids: CASSLSGQGVMPQHF. For the CDR3, the DNA is TGTGCCAGCAGCTTATCAGGACAGGGGGTTATGCCCCAGCATTTT.

The J gene is TRBJ2-7, the V gene TRBV7-6; D is unresolved. CDR3 length: 13 amino acids. Trimming pared 3 bases from V and 0 bases from J, leaving 6 bases between. The V gene's germline CDR1 is SGHVS and CDR2 FNYEAQ. CDR3 sequence reads: CASSFEYSYEQYF. The CDR3 DNA follows: TGTGCCAGCAGCTTTGAGTACTCCTACGAGCAGTACTTC.

This clone was picked up one time. This rearrangement joins TRBV29-1 to TRBJ2-3, with unresolved D. This CDR3 has 11 amino acids. Deletions cut 3 bases from V and 4 bases from J, with 5 bases between. Germline V gene sequence: CDR1 SQVTM, CDR2 ANQGSEA. CDR3 loop: CSVDLADTQYF. The CDR3 bases are TGCAGCGTTGACCTTGCAGATACGCAGTATTTT.

This clone was counted a single time. V gene TRBV19 combines with J gene TRBJ2-4; 11 bases line up with TRBD2. The J segment lost 6 bases and the V segment lost 3 bases, leaving 10 bases of the junction unmatched. Germline assignment: CDR1 LNHDA and CDR2 SQIVND (reference sequence). This CDR3 comprises 17 residues. As DNA, the CDR3 is TGTGCCAGTAGTATGGAACTGTTAGCGGGAGGGTTAAACATTCAGTACTTC. Translating gives CASSMELLAGGLNIQYF. Looking up the rest from reference TRBV19 and TRBJ2-4 gives the full variable domain: DGGITQSPKYLFRKEGQNVTLSCEQNLNHDAMYWYRQDPGQGLRLIYYSQIVNDFQKGDIAEGYSVSREKKESFPLTVTSAQKNPTAFYLCASSMELLAGGLNIQYFGAGTRLSVL.